This TCR beta chain was identified during a study of spatial heterogeneity in lung cancer. Study information: Those follow-up PBMC samples that were available underwent sequencing, at a median interval of about 26 months following resection.

Trimming shortened V by 5 bases and J by 1 base, and 14 bases separated the two germline ends. This CDR3 contains 15 residues. The sample's time point: blood at routine non-recurrence follow-up after resection. In each case, whole RNA from tumor, nontumor lung or frozen PBMC was sequenced unsorted. In the library, each TCR cDNA molecule bore its own unique molecular identifier. Using its own MiXCR run on the 5' RACE reads, TCRdb lists one record per CDR3 protein. The table shows 95,000 to 130,000 distinct CDR3 sequences, with 10% to 15% occurring only once. This clonotype was obtained from a male donor with early-stage non-small cell lung cancer. The V call is TRBV12-3 or TRBV12-4, the J call TRBJ1-1, with TRBD1 as a possible D gene (6 bases). The sample here was PBMCs, taken at follow-up. In DNA, the CDR3 is TGTGCCAGCAGTCTCCCGGGACACCCGAACACTGAAGCTTTCTTT. Translated: CASSLPGHPNTEAFF.